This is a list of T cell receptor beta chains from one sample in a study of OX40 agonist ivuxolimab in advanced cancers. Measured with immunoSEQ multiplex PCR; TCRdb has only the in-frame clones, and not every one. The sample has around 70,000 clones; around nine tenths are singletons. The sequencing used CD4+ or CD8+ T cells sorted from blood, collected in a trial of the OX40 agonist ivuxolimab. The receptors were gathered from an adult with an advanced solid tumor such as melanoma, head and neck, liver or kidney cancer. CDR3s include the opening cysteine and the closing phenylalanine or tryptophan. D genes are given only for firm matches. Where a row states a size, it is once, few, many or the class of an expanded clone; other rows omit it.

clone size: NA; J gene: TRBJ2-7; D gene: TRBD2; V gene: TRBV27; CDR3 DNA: TGTGCCAGCCGTCCCCCGGGACTAGCGGGGAACGAGCAGTACTTC; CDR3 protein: CASRPPGLAGNEQYF
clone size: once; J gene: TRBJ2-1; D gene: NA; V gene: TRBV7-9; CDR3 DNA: TGTGCCAGCAGCTCGGCGTCTTTCGAGCAGTTCTTC; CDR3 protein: CASSSASFEQFF
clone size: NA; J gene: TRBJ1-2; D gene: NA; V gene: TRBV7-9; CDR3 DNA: TGTGCCAGCAGCTTAGCAGAGTATGGCTACACCTTC; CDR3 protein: CASSLAEYGYTF
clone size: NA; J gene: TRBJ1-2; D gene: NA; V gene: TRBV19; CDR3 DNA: TGTGCCAGTAGCACCATTGGGGCAGCCTATGGCTACACCTTC; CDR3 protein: CASSTIGAAYGYTF
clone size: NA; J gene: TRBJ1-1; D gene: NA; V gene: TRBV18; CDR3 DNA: TGTGCCAGCTCAGCCGGTAAGGGAATGAACACTGAAGCTTTCTTT; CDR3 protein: CASSAGKGMNTEAFF
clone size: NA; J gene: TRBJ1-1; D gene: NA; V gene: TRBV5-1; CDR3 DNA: TGCGCCAGCAGCTCCCAAGGGGGTACGTACGACACTGAAGCTTTCTTT; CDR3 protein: CASSSQGGTYDTEAFF
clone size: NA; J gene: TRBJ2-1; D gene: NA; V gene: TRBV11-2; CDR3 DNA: TGTGCCAGCAGCTTAGGTTTAGGGAAACACAATGAGCAGTTCTTC; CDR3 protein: CASSLGLGKHNEQFF
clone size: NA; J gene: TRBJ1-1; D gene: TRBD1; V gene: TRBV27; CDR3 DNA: TGTGCCAGCAGTCAATTCGCAATGACAGGGTTGAACACTGAAGCTTTCTTT; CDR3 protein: CASSQFAMTGLNTEAFF
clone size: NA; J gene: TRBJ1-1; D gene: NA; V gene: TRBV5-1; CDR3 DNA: TGCGCCAGCAGCCCGGACTACACTGAAGCTTTCTTT; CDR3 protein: CASSPDYTEAFF
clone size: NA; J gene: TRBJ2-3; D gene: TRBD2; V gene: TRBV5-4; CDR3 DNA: TGTGCCAGCAGCTACGGACTAGCGGGGCGGATGGCAGATACGCAGTATTTT; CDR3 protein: CASSYGLAGRMADTQYF
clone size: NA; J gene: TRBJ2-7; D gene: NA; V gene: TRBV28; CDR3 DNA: TGTGCCAGCAGTTTTGGGACCTCCTACGAGCAGTACTTC; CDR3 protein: CASSFGTSYEQYF
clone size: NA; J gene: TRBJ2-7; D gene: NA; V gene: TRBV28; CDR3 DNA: TGTGCCAGCAGTTTCGGCCCCTCCACAATATACTACGAGCAGTACTTC; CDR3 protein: CASSFGPSTIYYEQYF
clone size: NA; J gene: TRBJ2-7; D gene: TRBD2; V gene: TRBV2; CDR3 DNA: TGTGCCAGCAGTGAAGTGGGAGGGGACCCCTACGAGCAGTACTTC; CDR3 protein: CASSEVGGDPYEQYF
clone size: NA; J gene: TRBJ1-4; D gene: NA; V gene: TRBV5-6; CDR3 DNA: TGTGCCAGCAGCCAGAGCGGAGAGGGCGACAAACTGTTTTTT; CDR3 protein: CASSQSGEGDKLFF
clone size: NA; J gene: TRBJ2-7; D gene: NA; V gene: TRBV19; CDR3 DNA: TGTGCCAGTAGCCCTTCTACAGGGAGCTACGAGCAGTACTTC; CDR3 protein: CASSPSTGSYEQYF
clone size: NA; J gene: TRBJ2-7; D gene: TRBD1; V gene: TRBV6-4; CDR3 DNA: TGTGCCAGCACCCTCCCGGAGGGGACAGGGCCCTACGAGCAGTACTTC; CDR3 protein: CASTLPEGTGPYEQYF
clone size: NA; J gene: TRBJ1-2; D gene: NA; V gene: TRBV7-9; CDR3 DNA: TGTGCCAGCAGTCTTGAACGGACGGAAGATGGCTACACCTTC; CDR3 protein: CASSLERTEDGYTF
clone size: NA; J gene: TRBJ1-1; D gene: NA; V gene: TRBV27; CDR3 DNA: TGTGCCAGCTCACCACTCCCGGGGGAAGCTTTCTTT; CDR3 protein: CASSPLPGEAFF
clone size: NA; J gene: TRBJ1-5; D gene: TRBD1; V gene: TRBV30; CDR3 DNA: TGTGCCTGGAGCGGGGGACAGGGTAATCAGCCCCAGCATTTT; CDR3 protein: CAWSGGQGNQPQHF
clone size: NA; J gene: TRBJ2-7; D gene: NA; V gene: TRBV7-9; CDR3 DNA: TGTGCCAGCAGCGCAGGTCCGGGAGTAACCTACGAGCAGTACTTC; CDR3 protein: CASSAGPGVTYEQYF
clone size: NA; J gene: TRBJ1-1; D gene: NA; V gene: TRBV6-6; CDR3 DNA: TGTGCCAGCAGTTCCACCCGTCCGGGCACTGAAGCTTTCTTT; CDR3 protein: CASSSTRPGTEAFF
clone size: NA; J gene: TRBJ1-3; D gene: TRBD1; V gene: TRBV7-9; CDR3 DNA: TGTGCCAGCAGCTTAGTGACAGGGGCTGGAAACACCATATATTTT; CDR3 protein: CASSLVTGAGNTIYF
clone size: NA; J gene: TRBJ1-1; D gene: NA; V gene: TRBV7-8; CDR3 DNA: TGTGCCAGCAGCTTATGGACATCAAGGGCGAACACTGAAGCTTTCTTT; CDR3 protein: CASSLWTSRANTEAFF
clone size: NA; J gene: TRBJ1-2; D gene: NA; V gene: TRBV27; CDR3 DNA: TGTGCCTGCGGGAGGCAGGGGAACTATGGCTACACCTTC; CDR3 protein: CACGRQGNYGYTF
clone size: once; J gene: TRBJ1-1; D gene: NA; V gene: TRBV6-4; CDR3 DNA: TGTGCCAGCAGACTCGGGGGCGAGGGTGATTGGTTGACTGAAGCTTTCTTT; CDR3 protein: CASRLGGEGDWLTEAFF
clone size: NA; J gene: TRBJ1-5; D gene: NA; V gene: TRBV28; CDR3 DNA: TGTGCCAGCAGTTCAGGGGTACGAGGGCTTGGCGGCAATCAGCCCCAGCATTTT; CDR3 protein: CASSSGVRGLGGNQPQHF
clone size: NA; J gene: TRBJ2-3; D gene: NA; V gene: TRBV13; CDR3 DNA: TGTGCCAGCAGCCTCCGGAGCTCGCAGTATTTT; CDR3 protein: CASSLRSSQYF
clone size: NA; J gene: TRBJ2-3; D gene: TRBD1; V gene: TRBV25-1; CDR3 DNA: TGTGCCAGCAGAGCCTCCGGGACAGGGTGGAGAGATACGCAGTATTTT; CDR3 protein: CASRASGTGWRDTQYF
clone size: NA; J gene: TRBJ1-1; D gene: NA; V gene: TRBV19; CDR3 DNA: TGTGCCAGTAGTATAGCTCGCGGGGCGAGCACTGAAGCTTTCTTT; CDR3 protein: CASSIARGASTEAFF
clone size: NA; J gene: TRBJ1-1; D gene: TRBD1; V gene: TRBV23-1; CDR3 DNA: TGCGCCAGCAGTCAATCATGGGGCAGGGGGGCTTTCTTT; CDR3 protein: CASSQSWGRGAFF
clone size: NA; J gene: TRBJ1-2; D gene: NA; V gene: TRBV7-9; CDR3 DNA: TGTGCCAGCAGCTTAGTCGGCTCCCCGGCGGACTATGGCTACACCTTC; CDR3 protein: CASSLVGSPADYGYTF
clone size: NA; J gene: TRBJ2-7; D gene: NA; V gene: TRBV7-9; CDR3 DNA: TGTGCCACCCGAGGGACTGCAACCTACGAGCAGTACTTC; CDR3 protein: CATRGTATYEQYF
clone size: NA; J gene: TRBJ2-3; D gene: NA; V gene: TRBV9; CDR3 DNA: TGTGCCAGCAGCCCGGGGGGCACAGATACGCAGTATTTT; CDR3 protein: CASSPGGTDTQYF
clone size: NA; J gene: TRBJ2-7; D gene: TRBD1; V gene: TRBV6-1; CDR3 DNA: TGTGCCAGCAGTGCTCTCGTAGGGACAGGGGACTACGAGCAGTACTTC; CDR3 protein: CASSALVGTGDYEQYF
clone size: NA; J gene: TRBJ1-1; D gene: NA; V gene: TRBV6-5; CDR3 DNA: TGTGCCAGCAGTTACTCGGGGGGCTACGACACTGAAGCTTTCTTT; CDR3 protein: CASSYSGGYDTEAFF
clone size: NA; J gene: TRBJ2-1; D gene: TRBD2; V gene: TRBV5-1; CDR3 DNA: TGCGCCAGCAGCCTGACGGGAGGGAGCTCCTACAATGAGCAGTTCTTC; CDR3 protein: CASSLTGGSSYNEQFF
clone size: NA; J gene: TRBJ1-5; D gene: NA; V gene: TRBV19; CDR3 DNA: TGTGCCAGTAGTGGCGAAGGGGTTACGACCCAGCATTTT; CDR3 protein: CASSGEGVTTQHF
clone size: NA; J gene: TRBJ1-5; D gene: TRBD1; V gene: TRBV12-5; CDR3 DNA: TGTGCTAGTGGTCTAGGGGGCACGAATCAGCCCCAGCATTTT; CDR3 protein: CASGLGGTNQPQHF
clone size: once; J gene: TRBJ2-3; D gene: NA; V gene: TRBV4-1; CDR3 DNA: TGCGCCAGCAGCCAAGAACCTGTGGCAGATACGCAGTATTTT; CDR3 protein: CASSQEPVADTQYF
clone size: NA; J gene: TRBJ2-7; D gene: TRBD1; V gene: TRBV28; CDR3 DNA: TGTGCCAGCAGTCCCCGGACAGGTCACTACGAGCAGTACTTC; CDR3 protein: CASSPRTGHYEQYF
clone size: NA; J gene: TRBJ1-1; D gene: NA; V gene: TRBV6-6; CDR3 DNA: TGTGCCAGCAGCCATACAGGTTTGAACCCTGAAGCTTTCTTT; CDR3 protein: CASSHTGLNPEAFF
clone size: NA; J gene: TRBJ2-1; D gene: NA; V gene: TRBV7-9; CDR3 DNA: TGTGCCAGCAGCCGTTCGGGGCAGGGGCCGGTCTGGAAGCAGTTCTTC; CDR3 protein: CASSRSGQGPVWKQFF
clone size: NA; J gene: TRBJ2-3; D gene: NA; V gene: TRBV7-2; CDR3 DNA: TGTGCCAGCAGCTTAGCCCCCGGGGGCACAGATACGCAGTATTTT; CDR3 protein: CASSLAPGGTDTQYF
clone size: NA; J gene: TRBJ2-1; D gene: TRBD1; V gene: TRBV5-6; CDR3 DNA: TGTGCCAGCAGCTTGGAGACAGGGGATTCCTACAATGAGCAGTTCTTC; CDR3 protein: CASSLETGDSYNEQFF
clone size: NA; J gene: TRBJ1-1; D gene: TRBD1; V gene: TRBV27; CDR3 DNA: TGTGCCAGCAGACCCGGGACAGGGATCTCTGAAGCTTTCTTT; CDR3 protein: CASRPGTGISEAFF
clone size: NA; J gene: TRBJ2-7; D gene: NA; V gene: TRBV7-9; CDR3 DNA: TGTGCCAGCAGCTTAATGATCGGTCACGAGCAGTACTTC; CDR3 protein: CASSLMIGHEQYF
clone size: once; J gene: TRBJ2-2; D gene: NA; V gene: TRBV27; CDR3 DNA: TGTGCCAGCAGCGCCCGGGACTCAGGTACCGGGGAGCTGTTTTTT; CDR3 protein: CASSARDSGTGELFF
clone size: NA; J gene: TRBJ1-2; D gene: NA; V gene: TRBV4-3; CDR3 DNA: TGCGCCAGCAGCCAAGATACGGGACAAAGCTCCTATGGCTACACCTTC; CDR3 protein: CASSQDTGQSSYGYTF
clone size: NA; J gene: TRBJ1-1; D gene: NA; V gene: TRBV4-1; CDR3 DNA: TGCGCCAGCAGCACCTATGCCGGGGAAACTGAAGCTTTCTTT; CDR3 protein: CASSTYAGETEAFF
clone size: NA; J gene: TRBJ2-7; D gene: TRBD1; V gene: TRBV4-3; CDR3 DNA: TGCGCCAGCAGCCAAGGGAGAGGACAGGGATCATCCTACGAGCAGTACTTC; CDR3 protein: CASSQGRGQGSSYEQYF
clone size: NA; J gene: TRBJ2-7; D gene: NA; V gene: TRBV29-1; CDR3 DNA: TGCAGCGTTGAGTCGGGTATCGAGCAGTACTTC; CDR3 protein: CSVESGIEQYF
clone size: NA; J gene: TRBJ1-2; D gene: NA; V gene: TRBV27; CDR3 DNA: TGTGCCAGCAGTTTAAGTGGGACAAACTATGGCTACACCTTC; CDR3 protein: CASSLSGTNYGYTF
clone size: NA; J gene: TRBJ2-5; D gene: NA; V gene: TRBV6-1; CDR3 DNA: TGTGCCAGCAGGCTAGAGACCCAGTACTTC; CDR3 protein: CASRLETQYF